Listed below are T cell receptor beta chains from one sample, sequenced in a study of blood T cell repertoires in COVID-19. Sequencing used immunoSEQ multiplex PCR; TCRdb keeps in-frame clones, though not all of them. The sample lists 55,000 to 75,000 clones; approximately 86% were seen once. The sequencing sample was made of peripheral blood. These receptors were taken from a human donor with active COVID-19. The donor label of this sample is uncertain. The CDR3 runs from the conserved cysteine through the conserved F or W. Fields, in order: clone size, D gene, J gene, V gene, CDR3 DNA, CDR3 protein. The D gene is left open where the match is weak. Clone sizes are given selectively: once, few, many, or a class where the clone is expanded.

clone_size: -
d_call: TRBD2
j_call: TRBJ2-5
v_call: TRBV2
cdr3_nt: TGTGCCAGCAGAGAGACTAGCGGGAGTTTCGGCGAGACCCAGTACTTC
cdr3_aa: CASRETSGSFGETQYF

clone_size: -
d_call: -
j_call: TRBJ1-2
v_call: TRBV2
cdr3_nt: TGTGCCAGCAGCGAAGACAGAATCTATGGCTACACCTTC
cdr3_aa: CASSEDRIYGYTF

clone_size: -
d_call: -
j_call: TRBJ1-5
v_call: TRBV28
cdr3_nt: TGTGCCAGCAGCCGGGACGGTTATATTTGGGGGGTTAGCGGGCCCCAGCATTTT
cdr3_aa: CASSRDGYIWGVSGPQHF

clone_size: -
d_call: -
j_call: TRBJ1-5
v_call: TRBV5-6
cdr3_nt: TGTGCCAGCAGCTTCGGCCAGGGTGGTCAGCCCCAGCATTTT
cdr3_aa: CASSFGQGGQPQHF

clone_size: -
d_call: TRBD1
j_call: TRBJ1-6
v_call: TRBV27
cdr3_nt: TGTGCCAGCAGATTAGACAGGGCAGGTTCACCCCTCCACTTT
cdr3_aa: CASRLDRAGSPLHF

clone_size: once
d_call: TRBD1
j_call: TRBJ2-7
v_call: TRBV25-1
cdr3_nt: TGTGCCAGCAGTGGTGACAGGGGGCGAGTCTACGAGCAGTACTTC
cdr3_aa: CASSGDRGRVYEQYF

clone_size: -
d_call: -
j_call: TRBJ1-2
v_call: TRBV29-1
cdr3_nt: TGCAGCGTTGTCCAAACAGGTCTCGAGGGCTACACCTTC
cdr3_aa: CSVVQTGLEGYTF

clone_size: -
d_call: -
j_call: TRBJ2-4
v_call: TRBV4-1
cdr3_nt: TGCGCCAGCAGCCAAGTAAAGGGGGGGTCCTTC
cdr3_aa: CASSQVKGGSF

clone_size: -
d_call: -
j_call: TRBJ1-1
v_call: TRBV19
cdr3_nt: TGTGCCAGTAGTATAGTGAGTACAGGCCGGAACACTGAAGCTTTCTTT
cdr3_aa: CASSIVSTGRNTEAFF

clone_size: -
d_call: TRBD1
j_call: TRBJ1-6
v_call: TRBV3-1/TRBV3-2
cdr3_nt: TGTGCCAGCAGCCAAACAGGGGTTTCCTATAATTCACCCCTCCACTTT
cdr3_aa: CASSQTGVSYNSPLHF

clone_size: once
d_call: -
j_call: TRBJ2-3
v_call: TRBV4-1
cdr3_nt: TGCGCCAGCAGCCAAGTCGTCATTTCCCGCCAGGATACGCAGTATTTT
cdr3_aa: CASSQVVISRQDTQYF

clone_size: -
d_call: TRBD1
j_call: TRBJ1-1
v_call: TRBV29-1
cdr3_nt: TGCAGCGTCCGACAGGGTATAGGCACTGAAGCTTTCTTT
cdr3_aa: CSVRQGIGTEAFF

clone_size: -
d_call: -
j_call: TRBJ1-5
v_call: TRBV6-5
cdr3_nt: TGTGCCAGCAGTTACTCGATGAGTTGGCCCCAGCATTTT
cdr3_aa: CASSYSMSWPQHF

clone_size: -
d_call: TRBD1
j_call: TRBJ1-4
v_call: TRBV19
cdr3_nt: TGTGCCAGTAGGAGGGACAGGGGGAATGAAAAACTGTTTTTT
cdr3_aa: CASRRDRGNEKLFF

clone_size: few
d_call: -
j_call: TRBJ2-2
v_call: TRBV5-4
cdr3_nt: TGTGCCAGCAGCTTGAGAGGGAACACCGGGGAGCTGTTTTTT
cdr3_aa: CASSLRGNTGELFF

clone_size: -
d_call: -
j_call: TRBJ1-1
v_call: TRBV6-2/TRBV6-3
cdr3_nt: TGTGCCAGCAGTTACTCAGACGGGAGCCCCGCGGCTTTCTTT
cdr3_aa: CASSYSDGSPAAFF

clone_size: -
d_call: TRBD1
j_call: TRBJ1-1
v_call: TRBV5-1
cdr3_nt: TGCGCCAGCAGCTTGGTCCCGGGACAGATAAACACTGAAGCTTTCTTT
cdr3_aa: CASSLVPGQINTEAFF

clone_size: -
d_call: -
j_call: TRBJ1-2
v_call: TRBV5-5
cdr3_nt: TGTGCCAGCAGCTTGGAGTCTCCGACGTTCCTAGGTAGCTATGGCTACACCTTC
cdr3_aa: CASSLESPTFLGSYGYTF

clone_size: -
d_call: -
j_call: TRBJ2-5
v_call: TRBV18
cdr3_nt: TGTGCCAGCTCACCACTAGCGGCAGGTCAAGAGACCCAGTACTTC
cdr3_aa: CASSPLAAGQETQYF

clone_size: once
d_call: TRBD2
j_call: TRBJ2-3
v_call: TRBV3-1/TRBV3-2
cdr3_nt: TGTGCCAGCAGCCAACGGGCAGGGACTAGCGGGCGATCTAGCACAGATACGCAGTATTTT
cdr3_aa: CASSQRAGTSGRSSTDTQYF

clone_size: -
d_call: TRBD1
j_call: TRBJ2-1
v_call: TRBV27
cdr3_nt: TGTGCCAGCAGCTCCAAACAGGGGTATGAGCAGTTCTTC
cdr3_aa: CASSSKQGYEQFF

clone_size: -
d_call: TRBD1
j_call: TRBJ1-2
v_call: TRBV9
cdr3_nt: TGTGCCAGCAGCGGAGGACAGGGTCGTGGCTACACCTTC
cdr3_aa: CASSGGQGRGYTF

clone_size: once
d_call: -
j_call: TRBJ2-5
v_call: TRBV19
cdr3_nt: TGTGCCAGTAGTCGTACAGGGACGAAGAGCCAAGAGACCCAGTACTTC
cdr3_aa: CASSRTGTKSQETQYF

clone_size: -
d_call: TRBD2
j_call: TRBJ2-4
v_call: TRBV5-1
cdr3_nt: TGCGCCAGCAGCCCGGGAGGGGTAAACATTCAGTACTTC
cdr3_aa: CASSPGGVNIQYF

clone_size: -
d_call: -
j_call: TRBJ1-5
v_call: TRBV5-1
cdr3_nt: TGCGCCAGCAGCTTGGGTCCAGATCAGCCCCAGCATTTT
cdr3_aa: CASSLGPDQPQHF

clone_size: -
d_call: TRBD1
j_call: TRBJ2-2
v_call: TRBV6-2/TRBV6-3
cdr3_nt: TGTGCCAGCAGCTTCACAGGGGATAACACCGGGGAGCTGTTTTTT
cdr3_aa: CASSFTGDNTGELFF

clone_size: once
d_call: -
j_call: TRBJ1-4
v_call: TRBV28
cdr3_nt: TGTGCCAGCAGTTCTAGCTACAGTGCAACTAATGAAAAACTGTTTTTT
cdr3_aa: CASSSSYSATNEKLFF

clone_size: -
d_call: TRBD1
j_call: TRBJ2-3
v_call: TRBV7-2
cdr3_nt: TGTGCCAGCAGCGTTGGGACAGGGGGGTTTAGGGGCACAGATACGCAGTATTTT
cdr3_aa: CASSVGTGGFRGTDTQYF

clone_size: -
d_call: TRBD1
j_call: TRBJ2-7
v_call: TRBV19
cdr3_nt: TGTGCCAGTAGTAGCAGGACAGGGTGGCGCGACGAGCAGTACTTC
cdr3_aa: CASSSRTGWRDEQYF

clone_size: -
d_call: -
j_call: TRBJ2-7
v_call: TRBV5-1
cdr3_nt: TGCGCCAGCAGCCGCGGCGACCGCTCCTACGAGCAGTACTTC
cdr3_aa: CASSRGDRSYEQYF

clone_size: -
d_call: -
j_call: TRBJ2-7
v_call: TRBV3-1/TRBV3-2
cdr3_nt: TGTGCCAGCAGCCAAGGACAGGCCTTTTGGTACTTC
cdr3_aa: CASSQGQAFWYF

clone_size: -
d_call: TRBD2
j_call: TRBJ2-7
v_call: TRBV28
cdr3_nt: TGTGCCAGCAGTTTATTTAGCGGGGGGGTCTCCGAGCAGTACTTC
cdr3_aa: CASSLFSGGVSEQYF

clone_size: -
d_call: TRBD1
j_call: TRBJ2-7
v_call: TRBV19
cdr3_nt: TGTGCCAGTAGTATACAGGGGGCGGTAAACGAGCAGTACTTC
cdr3_aa: CASSIQGAVNEQYF

clone_size: -
d_call: TRBD1
j_call: TRBJ1-4
v_call: TRBV12-5
cdr3_nt: TGTGCTAGTGGTTTGGGGGACAGGGGGCAAGATGAAAAACTGTTTTTT
cdr3_aa: CASGLGDRGQDEKLFF

clone_size: -
d_call: -
j_call: TRBJ2-7
v_call: TRBV20-1
cdr3_nt: TGCAGTGCTAGACCTAGCTACGAGCAGTACTTC
cdr3_aa: CSARPSYEQYF

clone_size: -
d_call: -
j_call: TRBJ2-6
v_call: TRBV18
cdr3_nt: TGTGCCAGCTCACCAAGTCTCGGGACTGGGGCCAACGTCCTGACTTTC
cdr3_aa: CASSPSLGTGANVLTF

clone_size: -
d_call: -
j_call: TRBJ1-4
v_call: TRBV2
cdr3_nt: TGTGCCAGCAGGGCTCATGAAAAACTGTTTTTT
cdr3_aa: CASRAHEKLFF

clone_size: once
d_call: TRBD2
j_call: TRBJ2-2
v_call: TRBV4-3
cdr3_nt: TGCGCCAGCAGCCAAGAGGCTAGCGGGGCGAACACCGGGGAGCTGTTTTTT
cdr3_aa: CASSQEASGANTGELFF

clone_size: -
d_call: TRBD2
j_call: TRBJ2-2
v_call: TRBV4-3
cdr3_nt: TGCGCCAGCAGCCCGACCGCGGGGGATGACACCGGGGAGCTGTTTTTT
cdr3_aa: CASSPTAGDDTGELFF

clone_size: -
d_call: TRBD1
j_call: TRBJ1-1
v_call: TRBV2
cdr3_nt: TGTGCCAGCAGTAAGACGACAGGGGTAGGGTCACAAGCTTTCTTT
cdr3_aa: CASSKTTGVGSQAFF

clone_size: -
d_call: TRBD2
j_call: TRBJ2-7
v_call: TRBV28
cdr3_nt: TGTGCCAGCAGTTTTCTAGCGGGCGCCTACGAGCAGTACTTC
cdr3_aa: CASSFLAGAYEQYF

clone_size: -
d_call: -
j_call: TRBJ2-2
v_call: TRBV6-6
cdr3_nt: TGTGCCAGCCGCAGGGAATCCACCGGGGAGCTGTTTTTT
cdr3_aa: CASRRESTGELFF

clone_size: -
d_call: -
j_call: TRBJ2-5
v_call: TRBV5-1
cdr3_nt: TGCGCCAGCAGCCCCCAAGGCAGGGCGTACCAAGAGACCCAGTACTTC
cdr3_aa: CASSPQGRAYQETQYF

clone_size: -
d_call: -
j_call: TRBJ2-3
v_call: TRBV10-3
cdr3_nt: TGTGCCATCCTAGAGAGTGCAACCACAGATACGCAGTATTTT
cdr3_aa: CAILESATTDTQYF

clone_size: -
d_call: -
j_call: TRBJ1-1
v_call: TRBV11-1
cdr3_nt: TGTGCCAGCAGCTTAGGTGACAGTCGGTCCACTGAAGCTTTCTTT
cdr3_aa: CASSLGDSRSTEAFF

clone_size: few
d_call: -
j_call: TRBJ2-5
v_call: TRBV2
cdr3_nt: TGTGCCAGCAGTGAACTTATAGCTCAAGAGACCCAGTACTTC
cdr3_aa: CASSELIAQETQYF

clone_size: -
d_call: -
j_call: TRBJ2-7
v_call: TRBV6-5
cdr3_nt: TGTGCCAGCAGGCCGACCCGGGACTTCCCCTACGAGCAGTACTTC
cdr3_aa: CASRPTRDFPYEQYF

clone_size: -
d_call: TRBD2
j_call: TRBJ2-3
v_call: TRBV15
cdr3_nt: TGTGCCACCAGCAGAGATCGCGGGGGGGCGGATACGCAGTATTTT
cdr3_aa: CATSRDRGGADTQYF

clone_size: -
d_call: TRBD1
j_call: TRBJ2-7
v_call: TRBV5-1
cdr3_nt: TGCGCCAGCAGCTTGACGACAGGGGGCGCGATCAGCGAGCAGTACTTC
cdr3_aa: CASSLTTGGAISEQYF

clone_size: once
d_call: -
j_call: TRBJ2-7
v_call: TRBV4-1
cdr3_nt: TGCGCCAGCAGCCAAGATGCGGCTAACTCCTACGAGCAGTACTTC
cdr3_aa: CASSQDAANSYEQYF

clone_size: few
d_call: TRBD2
j_call: TRBJ2-7
v_call: TRBV13
cdr3_nt: TGTGCCAGCAGCTCGCGGGAGGCCTCCTACGAGCAGTACTTC
cdr3_aa: CASSSREASYEQYF